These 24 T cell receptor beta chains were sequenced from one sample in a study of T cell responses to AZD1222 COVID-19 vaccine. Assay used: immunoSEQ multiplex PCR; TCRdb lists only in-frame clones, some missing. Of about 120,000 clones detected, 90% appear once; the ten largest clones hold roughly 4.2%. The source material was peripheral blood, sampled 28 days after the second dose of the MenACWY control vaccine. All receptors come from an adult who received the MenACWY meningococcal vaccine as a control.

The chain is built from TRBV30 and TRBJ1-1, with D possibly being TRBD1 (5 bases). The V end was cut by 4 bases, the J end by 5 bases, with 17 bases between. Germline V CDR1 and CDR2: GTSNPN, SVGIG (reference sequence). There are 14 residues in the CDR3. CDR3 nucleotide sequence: TGTGCCTGGACCCGACAGAAATATTGGACTGAAGCTTTCTTT. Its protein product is CAWTRQKYWTEAFF.

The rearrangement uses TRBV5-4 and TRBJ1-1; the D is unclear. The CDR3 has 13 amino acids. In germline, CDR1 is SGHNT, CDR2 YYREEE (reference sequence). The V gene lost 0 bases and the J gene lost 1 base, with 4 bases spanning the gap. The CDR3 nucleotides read TGTGCCAGCAGCTTGGGGGAGAACACTGAAGCTTTCTTT. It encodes CASSLGENTEAFF.

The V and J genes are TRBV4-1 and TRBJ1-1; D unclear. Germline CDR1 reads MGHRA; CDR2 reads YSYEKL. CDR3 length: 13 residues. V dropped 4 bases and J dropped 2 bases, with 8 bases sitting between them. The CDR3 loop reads CASSPALNTEAFF. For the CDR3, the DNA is TGCGCCAGCAGCCCCGCCTTAAACACTGAAGCTTTCTTT.

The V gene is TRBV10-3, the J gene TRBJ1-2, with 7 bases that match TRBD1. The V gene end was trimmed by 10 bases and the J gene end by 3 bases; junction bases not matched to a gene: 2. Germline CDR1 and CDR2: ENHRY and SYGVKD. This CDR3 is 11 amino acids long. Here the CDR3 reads CATGTDYGYTF. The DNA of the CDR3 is TGTGCCACCGGGACAGACTATGGCTACACCTTC.

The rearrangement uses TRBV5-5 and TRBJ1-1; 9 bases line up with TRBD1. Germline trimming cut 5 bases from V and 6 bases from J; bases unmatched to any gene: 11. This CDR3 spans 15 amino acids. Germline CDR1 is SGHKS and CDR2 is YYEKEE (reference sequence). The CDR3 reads CASRQGTGIEAEAFF. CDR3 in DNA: TGTGCCAGCAGGCAGGGGACAGGGATTGAGGCTGAAGCTTTCTTT.

The CDR3 sequence is CASSLGARVFDKNIQYF. CDR3 DNA sequence: TGTGCCAGCAGCTTGGGGGCTCGGGTATTCGACAAAAACATTCAGTACTTC. This chain joins TRBV11-2 and TRBJ2-4; possible D gene TRBD1, 6 bases. Trimming removed 3 bases from V and 3 bases from J, with 18 bases in between. Germline lookup yields CDR1 SGHAT and CDR2 FQNNGV. This CDR3 is built from 17 residues.

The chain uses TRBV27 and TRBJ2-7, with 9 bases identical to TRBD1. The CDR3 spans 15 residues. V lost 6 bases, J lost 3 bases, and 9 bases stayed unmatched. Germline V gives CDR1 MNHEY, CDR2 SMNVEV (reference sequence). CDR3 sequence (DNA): TGTGCCAGCAGCATCACGGGACAGGGAGACTACGAGCAGTACTTC. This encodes CASSITGQGDYEQYF.

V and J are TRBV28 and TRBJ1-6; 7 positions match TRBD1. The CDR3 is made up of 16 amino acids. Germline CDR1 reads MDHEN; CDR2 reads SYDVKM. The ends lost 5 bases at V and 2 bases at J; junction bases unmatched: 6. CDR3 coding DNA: TGTGCCAGCAGTACAGGGGTCTTGCCCTATAATTCACCCCTCCACTTT. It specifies CASSTGVLPYNSPLHF. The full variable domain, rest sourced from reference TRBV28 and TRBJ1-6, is DVKVTQSSRYLVKRTGEKVFLECVQDMDHENMFWYRQDPGLGLRLIYFSYDVKMKEKGDIPEGYSVSREKKERFSLILESASTNQTSMYLCASSTGVLPYNSPLHFGNGTRLTVT.

CDR3 sequence reads: CASSQDLSGSAGEQFF. The CDR3 bases are TGTGCCAGCAGCCAAGATTTGTCCGGTTCGGCCGGCGAGCAGTTCTTC. The chain couples TRBV4-2 to TRBJ2-1; D uncertain. The germline V gene encodes CDR1 LGHNA and CDR2 YNFKEQ. With 0 bases removed from V and 10 bases from J, the gap between germline ends came to 19 bases. The length of the CDR3 is 16 residues.

CDR3 nucleotide sequence: TGTGCCACCAGCAGACAGGGTTTAGGTGAAGCTTTCTTT. Amino acid sequence: CATSRQGLGEAFF. The V gene is TRBV15, the J gene TRBJ1-1; the D gene is possibly TRBD1 (5 bases). Per germline, CDR1 LNHNV and CDR2 YYDKDF (reference sequence). The V gene lost 2 bases and the J gene lost 7 bases, with 11 bases spanning the gap. CDR3 length: 13 residues.

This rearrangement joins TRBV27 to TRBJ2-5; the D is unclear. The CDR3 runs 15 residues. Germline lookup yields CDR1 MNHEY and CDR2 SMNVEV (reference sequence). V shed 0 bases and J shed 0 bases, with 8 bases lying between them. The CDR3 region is CASSLSPIYQETQYF. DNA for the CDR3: TGTGCCAGCAGTTTATCTCCCATCTACCAAGAGACCCAGTACTTC.

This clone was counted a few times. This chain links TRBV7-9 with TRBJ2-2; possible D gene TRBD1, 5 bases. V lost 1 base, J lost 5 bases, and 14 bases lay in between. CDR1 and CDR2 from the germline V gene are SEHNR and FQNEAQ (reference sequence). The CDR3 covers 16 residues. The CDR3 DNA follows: TGTGCCAGCAGCTTAGTAGGGGCCGGTAGGACCGGGGAGCTGTTTTTT. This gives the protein CASSLVGAGRTGELFF.

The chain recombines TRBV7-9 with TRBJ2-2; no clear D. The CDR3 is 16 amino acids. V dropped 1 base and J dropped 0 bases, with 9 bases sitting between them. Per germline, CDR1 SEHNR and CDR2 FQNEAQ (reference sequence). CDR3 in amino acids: CASSLVRSPNTGELFF. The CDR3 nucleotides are TGTGCCAGCAGCTTAGTCCGGAGCCCGAACACCGGGGAGCTGTTTTTT.

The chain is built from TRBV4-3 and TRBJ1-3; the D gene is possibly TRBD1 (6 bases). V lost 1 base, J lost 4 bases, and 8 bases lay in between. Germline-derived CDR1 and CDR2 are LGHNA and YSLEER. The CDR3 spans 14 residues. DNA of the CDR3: TGCGCCAGCAGCCAAGGGCAGGGGGGAAACACCATATATTTT. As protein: CASSQGQGGNTIYF.

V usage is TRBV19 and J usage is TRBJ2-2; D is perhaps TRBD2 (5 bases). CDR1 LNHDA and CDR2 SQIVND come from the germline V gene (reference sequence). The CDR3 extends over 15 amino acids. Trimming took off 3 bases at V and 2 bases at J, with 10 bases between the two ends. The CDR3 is CASSISGINTGELFF. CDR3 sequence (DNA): TGTGCCAGTAGTATCTCCGGGATAAACACCGGGGAGCTGTTTTTT. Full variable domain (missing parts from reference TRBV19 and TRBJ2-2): DGGITQSPKYLFRKEGQNVTLSCEQNLNHDAMYWYRQDPGQGLRLIYYSQIVNDFQKGDIAEGYSVSREKKESFPLTVTSAQKNPTAFYLCASSISGINTGELFFGEGSRLTVL.

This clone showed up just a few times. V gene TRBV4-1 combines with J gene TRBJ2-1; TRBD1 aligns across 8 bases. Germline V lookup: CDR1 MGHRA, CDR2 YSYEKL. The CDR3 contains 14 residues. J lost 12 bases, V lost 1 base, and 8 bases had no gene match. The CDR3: CASSQGDRRDWQFF. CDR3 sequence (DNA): TGCGCCAGCAGCCAAGGGGACAGGCGCGACTGGCAGTTCTTC.

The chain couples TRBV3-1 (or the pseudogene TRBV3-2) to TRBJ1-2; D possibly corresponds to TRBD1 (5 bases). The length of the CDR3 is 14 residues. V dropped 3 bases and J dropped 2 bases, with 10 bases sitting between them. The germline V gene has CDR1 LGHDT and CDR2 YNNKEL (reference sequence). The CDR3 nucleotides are TGTGCCAGCAGCCAGCCGGGGGGGAACTATGGCTACACCTTC. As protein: CASSQPGGNYGYTF.

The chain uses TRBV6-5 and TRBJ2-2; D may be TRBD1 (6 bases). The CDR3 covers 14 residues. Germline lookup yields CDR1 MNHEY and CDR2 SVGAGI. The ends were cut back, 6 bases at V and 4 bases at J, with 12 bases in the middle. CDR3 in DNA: TGTGCCAGCAGGCAAACAGGGACCACCGGGGAGCTGTTTTTT. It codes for CASRQTGTTGELFF.

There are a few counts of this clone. The CDR3 is CASSQTEAARTDTQYF. The CDR3 DNA follows: TGCGCCAGCAGCCAAACCGAAGCGGCCCGCACAGATACGCAGTATTTT. The rearrangement uses TRBV4-1 and TRBJ2-3, with D possibly matching TRBD2 (5 bases). The V end lost 2 bases, the J end lost 1 base, and 13 bases lay between the germline ends. This CDR3 has 16 amino acids. Germline loops: CDR1 MGHRA, CDR2 YSYEKL.

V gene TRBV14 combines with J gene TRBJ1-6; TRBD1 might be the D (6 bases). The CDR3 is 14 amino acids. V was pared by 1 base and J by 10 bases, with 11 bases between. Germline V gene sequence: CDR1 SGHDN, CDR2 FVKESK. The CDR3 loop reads CASSQVGGRSPLHF. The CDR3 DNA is TGTGCCAGCAGCCAAGTAGGGGGGCGATCACCCCTCCACTTT.

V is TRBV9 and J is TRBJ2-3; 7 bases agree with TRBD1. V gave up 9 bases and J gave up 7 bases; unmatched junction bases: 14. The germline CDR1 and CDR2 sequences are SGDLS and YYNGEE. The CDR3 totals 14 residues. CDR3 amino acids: CATRWDSAWNTQYF. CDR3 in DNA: TGTGCCACGCGATGGGACAGCGCATGGAATACGCAGTATTTT.

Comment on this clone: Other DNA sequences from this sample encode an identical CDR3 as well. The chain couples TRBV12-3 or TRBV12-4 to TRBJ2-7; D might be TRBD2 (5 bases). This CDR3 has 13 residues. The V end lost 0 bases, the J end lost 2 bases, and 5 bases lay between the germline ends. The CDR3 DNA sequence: TGTGCCAGCAGTTTAGCGGGAGCCTACGAGCAGTACTTC. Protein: CASSLAGAYEQYF.

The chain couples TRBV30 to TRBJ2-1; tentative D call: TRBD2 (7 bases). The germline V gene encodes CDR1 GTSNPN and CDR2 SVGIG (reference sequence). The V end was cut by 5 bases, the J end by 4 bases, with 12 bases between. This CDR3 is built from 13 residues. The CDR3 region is CAWWGGQYNEQFF. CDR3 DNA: TGTGCCTGGTGGGGGGGACAATACAATGAGCAGTTCTTC.

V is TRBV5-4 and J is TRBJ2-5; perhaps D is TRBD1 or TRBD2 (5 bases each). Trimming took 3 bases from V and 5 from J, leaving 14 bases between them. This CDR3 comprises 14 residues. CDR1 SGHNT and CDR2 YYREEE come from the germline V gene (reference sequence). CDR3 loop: CASSWGSGGETQYF. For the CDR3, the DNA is TGTGCCAGCAGCTGGGGGTCAGGTGGCGAGACCCAGTACTTC.